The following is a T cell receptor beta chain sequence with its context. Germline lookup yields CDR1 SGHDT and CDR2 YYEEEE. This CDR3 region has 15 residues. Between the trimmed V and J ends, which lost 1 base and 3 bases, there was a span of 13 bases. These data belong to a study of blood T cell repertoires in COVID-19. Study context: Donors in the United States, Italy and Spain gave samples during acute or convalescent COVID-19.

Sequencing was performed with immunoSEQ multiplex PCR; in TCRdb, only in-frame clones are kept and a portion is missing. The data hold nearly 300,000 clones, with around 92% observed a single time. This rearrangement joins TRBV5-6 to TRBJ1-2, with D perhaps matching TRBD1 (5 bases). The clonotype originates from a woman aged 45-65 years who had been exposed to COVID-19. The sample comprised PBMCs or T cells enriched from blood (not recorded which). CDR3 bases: TGTGCCAGCAGCTTGAAGTGGCAGGGCCACTATGGCTACACCTTC. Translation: CASSLKWQGHYGYTF.